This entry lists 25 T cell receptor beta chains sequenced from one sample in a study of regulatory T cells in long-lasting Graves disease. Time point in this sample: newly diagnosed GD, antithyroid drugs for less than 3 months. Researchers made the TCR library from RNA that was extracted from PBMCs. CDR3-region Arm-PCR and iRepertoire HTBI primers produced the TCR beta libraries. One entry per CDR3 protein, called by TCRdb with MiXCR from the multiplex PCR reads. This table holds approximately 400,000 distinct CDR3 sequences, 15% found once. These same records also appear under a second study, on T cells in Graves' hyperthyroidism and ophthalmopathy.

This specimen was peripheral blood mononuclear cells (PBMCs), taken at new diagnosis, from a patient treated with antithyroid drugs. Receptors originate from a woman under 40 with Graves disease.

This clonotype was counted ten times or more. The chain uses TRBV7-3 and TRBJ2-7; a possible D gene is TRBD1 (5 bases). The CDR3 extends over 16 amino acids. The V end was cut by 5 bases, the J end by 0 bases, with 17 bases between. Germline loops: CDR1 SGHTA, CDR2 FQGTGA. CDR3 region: CASSPQGPPSSYEQYF. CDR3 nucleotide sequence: TGTGCCAGCAGCCCCCAGGGCCCCCCAAGCTCCTACGAGCAGTACTTC.

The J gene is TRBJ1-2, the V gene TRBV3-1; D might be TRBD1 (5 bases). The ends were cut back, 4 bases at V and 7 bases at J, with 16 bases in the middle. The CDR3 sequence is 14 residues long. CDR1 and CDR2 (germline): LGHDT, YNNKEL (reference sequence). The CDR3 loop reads CASSPEGRGSGYTF. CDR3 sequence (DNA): TGTGCCAGCAGCCCGGAGGGGCGGGGATCTGGCTACACCTTC.

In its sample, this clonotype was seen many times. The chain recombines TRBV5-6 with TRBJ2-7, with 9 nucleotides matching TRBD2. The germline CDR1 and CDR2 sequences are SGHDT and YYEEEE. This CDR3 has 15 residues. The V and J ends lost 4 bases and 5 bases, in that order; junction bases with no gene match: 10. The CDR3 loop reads CASSVKREDWNEQYF. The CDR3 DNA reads TGTGCCAGCAGCGTGAAGCGGGAGGACTGGAACGAGCAGTACTTC.

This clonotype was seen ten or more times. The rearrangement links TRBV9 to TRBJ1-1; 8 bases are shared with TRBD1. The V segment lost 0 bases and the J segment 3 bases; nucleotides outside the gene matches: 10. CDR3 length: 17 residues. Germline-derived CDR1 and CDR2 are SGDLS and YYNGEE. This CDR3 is CASSVGLRDRSDTEAFF. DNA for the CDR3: TGTGCCAGCAGCGTAGGACTGAGGGACAGGTCCGACACTGAAGCTTTCTTT. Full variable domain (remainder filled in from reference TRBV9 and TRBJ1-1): DSGVTQTPKHLITATGQRVTLRCSPRSGDLSVYWYQQSLDQGLQFLIQYYNGEERAKGNILERFSAQQFPDLHSELNLSSLELGDSALYFCASSVGLRDRSDTEAFFGQGTRLTVV.

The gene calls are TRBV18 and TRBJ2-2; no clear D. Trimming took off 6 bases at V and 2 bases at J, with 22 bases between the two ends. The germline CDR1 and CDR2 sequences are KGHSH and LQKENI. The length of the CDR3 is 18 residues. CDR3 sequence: CASSPQEQIDPNTGELFF. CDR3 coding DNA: TGTGCCAGCTCGCCCCAGGAGCAGATCGACCCTAACACCGGGGAGCTGTTTTTT.

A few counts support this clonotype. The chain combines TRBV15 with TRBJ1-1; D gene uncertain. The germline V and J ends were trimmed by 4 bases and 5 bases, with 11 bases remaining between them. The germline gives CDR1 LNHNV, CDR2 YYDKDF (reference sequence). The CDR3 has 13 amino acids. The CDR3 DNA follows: TGTGCCACCAGCATCGTTGGGGTTACTGAAGCTTTCTTT. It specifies CATSIVGVTEAFF.

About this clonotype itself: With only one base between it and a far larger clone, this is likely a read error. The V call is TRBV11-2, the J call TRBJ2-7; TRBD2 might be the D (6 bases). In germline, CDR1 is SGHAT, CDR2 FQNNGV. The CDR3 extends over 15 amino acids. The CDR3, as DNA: TGTACCAGCAGCACCCACGGGGGTGGCGGCTACGAGCAGTACTTC. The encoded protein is CTSSTHGGGGYEQYF. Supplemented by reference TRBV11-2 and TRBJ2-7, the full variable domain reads EAGVAQSPRYKIIEKRQSVAFWCNPISGHATLYWYQQILGQGPKLLIQFQNNGVVDDSQLPKDRFSAERLKGVDSTLKIQPAKLEDSAVYLCTSSTHGGGGYEQYFGPGTRLTVT.

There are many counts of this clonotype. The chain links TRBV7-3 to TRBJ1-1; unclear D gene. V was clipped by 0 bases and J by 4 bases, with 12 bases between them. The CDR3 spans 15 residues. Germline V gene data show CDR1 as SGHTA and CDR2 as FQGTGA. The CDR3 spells CASSLTSSVGTEAFF. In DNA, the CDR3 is TGTGCCAGCAGCTTAACGTCGTCGGTAGGCACTGAAGCTTTCTTT. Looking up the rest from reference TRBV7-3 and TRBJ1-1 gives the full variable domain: GAGVSQTPSNKVTEKGKYVELRCDPISGHTALYWYRQSLGQGPEFLIYFQGTGAADDSGLPNDRFFAVRPEGSVSTLKIQRTERGDSAVYLCASSLTSSVGTEAFFGQGTRLTVV.

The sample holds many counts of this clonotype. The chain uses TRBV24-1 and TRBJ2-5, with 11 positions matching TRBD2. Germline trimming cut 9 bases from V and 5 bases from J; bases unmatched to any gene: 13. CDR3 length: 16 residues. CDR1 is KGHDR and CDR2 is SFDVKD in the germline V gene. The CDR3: CATARGTSGSPETQYF. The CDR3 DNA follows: TGTGCCACCGCTCGGGGAACTAGCGGGAGTCCTGAGACCCAGTACTTC.

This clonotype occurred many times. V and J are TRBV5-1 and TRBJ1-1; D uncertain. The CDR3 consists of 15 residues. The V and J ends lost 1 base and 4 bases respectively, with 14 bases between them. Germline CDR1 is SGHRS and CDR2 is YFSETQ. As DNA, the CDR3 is TGCGCCAGCAGCTTGAGACGACTGGGCACCACTGAAGCTTTCTTT. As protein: CASSLRRLGTTEAFF.

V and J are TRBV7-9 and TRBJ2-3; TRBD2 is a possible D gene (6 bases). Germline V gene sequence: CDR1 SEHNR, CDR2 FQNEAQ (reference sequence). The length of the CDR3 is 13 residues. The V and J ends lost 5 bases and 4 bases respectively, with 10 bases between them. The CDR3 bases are TGTGCCAGCAGCCCTGGAGGGGCAGATACGCAGTATTTT. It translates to CASSPGGADTQYF.

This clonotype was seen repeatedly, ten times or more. The CDR3 is CSANQQGINSPLHF. The CDR3 nucleotides read TGCAGTGCCAACCAACAGGGGATTAATTCACCCCTCCACTTT. The chain recombines TRBV20-1 with TRBJ1-6; TRBD1 agrees at 7 bases. Trimming at V came to 6 bases and at J to 6 bases, leaving 8 bases not matched to a gene. The CDR3 covers 14 residues. Germline V gives CDR1 DFQATT, CDR2 SNEGSKA (reference sequence).

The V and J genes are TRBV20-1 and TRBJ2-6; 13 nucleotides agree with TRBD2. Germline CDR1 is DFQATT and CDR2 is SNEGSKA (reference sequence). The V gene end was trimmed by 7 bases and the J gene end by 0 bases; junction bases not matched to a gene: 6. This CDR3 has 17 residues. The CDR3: CSGTSGRRVSGANVLTF. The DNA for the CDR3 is TGCAGTGGGACTAGCGGGAGACGCGTCTCTGGGGCCAACGTCCTGACTTTC.

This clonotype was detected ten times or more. Here the CDR3 reads CASMTSGIYNEQFF. The CDR3 DNA is TGCGCCAGTATGACTAGCGGGATTTACAATGAGCAGTTCTTC. The chain has TRBV5-1 and TRBJ2-1, with 11 bases aligning to TRBD2. CDR3 length: 14 residues. Germline trimming cut 8 bases from V and 4 bases from J; bases unmatched to any gene: 5. Germline lookup yields CDR1 SGHRS and CDR2 YFSETQ.

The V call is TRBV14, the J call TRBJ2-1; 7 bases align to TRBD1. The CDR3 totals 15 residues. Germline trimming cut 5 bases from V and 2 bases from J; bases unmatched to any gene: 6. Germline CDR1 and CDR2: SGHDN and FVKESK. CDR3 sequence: CASSTRDSTYNEQFF. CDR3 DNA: TGTGCCAGCAGCACCCGGGACAGCACCTACAATGAGCAGTTCTTC.

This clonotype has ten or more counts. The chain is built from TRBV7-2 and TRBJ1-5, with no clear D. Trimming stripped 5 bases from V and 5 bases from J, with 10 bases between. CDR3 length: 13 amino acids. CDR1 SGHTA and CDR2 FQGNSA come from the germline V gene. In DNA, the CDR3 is TGTGCCAGCAGCCCCCGCTATCATCAGCCCCAGCATTTT. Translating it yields CASSPRYHQPQHF.

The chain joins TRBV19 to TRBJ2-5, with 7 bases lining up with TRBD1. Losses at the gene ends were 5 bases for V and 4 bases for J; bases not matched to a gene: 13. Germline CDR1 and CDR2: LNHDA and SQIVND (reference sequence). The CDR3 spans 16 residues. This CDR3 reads CASSADHRGSLETQYF. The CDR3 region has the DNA TGTGCCAGTAGTGCCGATCACAGGGGTAGCCTAGAGACCCAGTACTTC.

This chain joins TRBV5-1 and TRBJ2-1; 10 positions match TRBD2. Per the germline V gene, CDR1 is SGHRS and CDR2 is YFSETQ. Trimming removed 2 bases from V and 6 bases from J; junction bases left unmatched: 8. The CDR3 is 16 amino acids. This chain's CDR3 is CASSLGSGRLLNEQFF. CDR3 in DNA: TGCGCCAGCAGCTTAGGTAGCGGGAGGTTACTCAATGAGCAGTTCTTC.

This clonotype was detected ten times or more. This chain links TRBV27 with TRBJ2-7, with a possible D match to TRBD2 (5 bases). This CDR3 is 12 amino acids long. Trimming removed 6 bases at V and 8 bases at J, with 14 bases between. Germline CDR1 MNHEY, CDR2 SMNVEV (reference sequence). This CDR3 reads CASSSPPGKQYF. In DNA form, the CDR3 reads TGTGCCAGCAGCTCCCCGCCCGGGAAGCAGTACTTC.

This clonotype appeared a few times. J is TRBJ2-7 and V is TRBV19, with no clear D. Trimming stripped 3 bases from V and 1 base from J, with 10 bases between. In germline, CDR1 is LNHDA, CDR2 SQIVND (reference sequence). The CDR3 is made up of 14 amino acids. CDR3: CASSMGDLSYEQYF. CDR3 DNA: TGTGCCAGTAGTATGGGTGACCTATCCTACGAGCAGTACTTC.

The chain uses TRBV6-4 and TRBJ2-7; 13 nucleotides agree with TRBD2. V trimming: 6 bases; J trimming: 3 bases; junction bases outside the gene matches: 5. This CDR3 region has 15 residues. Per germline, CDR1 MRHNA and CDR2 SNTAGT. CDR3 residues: CASSIGTSGNYEQYF. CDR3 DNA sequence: TGTGCCAGCAGCATCGGGACTAGCGGGAACTACGAGCAGTACTTC.

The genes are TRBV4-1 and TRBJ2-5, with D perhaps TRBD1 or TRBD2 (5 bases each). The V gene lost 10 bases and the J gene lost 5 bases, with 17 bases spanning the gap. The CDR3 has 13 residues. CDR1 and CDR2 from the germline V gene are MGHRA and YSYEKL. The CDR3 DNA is TGCGCCACAACTCGGGGCCCTGGGGAGACCCAGTACTTC. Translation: CATTRGPGETQYF.

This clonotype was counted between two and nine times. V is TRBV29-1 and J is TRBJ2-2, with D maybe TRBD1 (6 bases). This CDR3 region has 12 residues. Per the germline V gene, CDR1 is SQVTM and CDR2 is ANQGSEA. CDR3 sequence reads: CTLQGDTGELFF. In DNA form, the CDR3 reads TGCACCCTACAGGGCGACACCGGGGAGCTGTTTTTT.

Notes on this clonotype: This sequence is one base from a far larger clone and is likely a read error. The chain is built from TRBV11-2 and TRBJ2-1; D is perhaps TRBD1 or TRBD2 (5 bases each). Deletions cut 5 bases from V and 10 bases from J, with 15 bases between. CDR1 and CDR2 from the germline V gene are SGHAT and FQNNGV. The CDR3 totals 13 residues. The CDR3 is CASSLTTGREQFF. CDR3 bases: TGTGCCAGCAGCCTAACGACGGGGCGGGAGCAGTTCTTC.

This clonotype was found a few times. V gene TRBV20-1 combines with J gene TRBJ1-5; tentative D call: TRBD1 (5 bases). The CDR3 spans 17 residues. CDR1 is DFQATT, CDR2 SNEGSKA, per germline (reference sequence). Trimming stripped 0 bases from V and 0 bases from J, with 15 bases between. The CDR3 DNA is TGCAGTGCTAGAGATCGGGGGGGGTTCGGTAGCAATCAGCCCCAGCATTTT. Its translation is CSARDRGGFGSNQPQHF.